This T cell receptor (beta chain) originates from a study of tumor-infiltrating lymphocytes in primary liver carcinoma. For each extraction, RNA and DNA were obtained together from about 21-30 mg of unsorted bulk tissue. Total RNA (roughly 550 ng) served as template for TCR beta cDNA synthesis primed by a constant-region primer. Modified slightly, ARM-PCR produced TCR beta libraries over three nested multiplex PCR rounds. A C-beta reverse primer and TRBV1-TRBV30 forward primers served in each of the first two PCR rounds, at ten to eleven cycles apiece. TCRdb re-analysed the multiplex PCR reads in MiXCR, keeping a single row per CDR3 protein. The repertoire holds about 99,000 distinct CDR3 sequences, with 69% as singletons. The CDR3 sequence is 14 residues long. Germline CDR1 reads SGHAT; CDR2 reads FQNNGV. As for this clonotype: An end of the junction differs from the germline gene, which may be a read error.

This sequence joins TRBV11-2 and TRBJ1-2; 7 nucleotides line up with TRBD1. The sequenced material came from liver tumor tissue from sampling region 5. Subset in this sample: tumor region T5, tumor centre. The TCR originated in a woman aged 60-70 years with primary liver carcinoma and hepatitis B virus infection. The CDR3 nucleotides read TGCGCCAGCAGCTTGAACAGGGGATTCTATAGCTACACCTTC. It specifies CASSLNRGFYSYTF.